This TCR beta chain originates from a study of chemoradiotherapy in HPV16-positive cancers. The length of the CDR3 is 15 residues. V was clipped by 1 base and J by 7 bases, with 13 bases between them. Germline CDR1 is SGHTA and CDR2 is FQGNSA. Sequencing was performed with immunoSEQ multiplex PCR; in TCRdb, only in-frame clones are kept and a portion is missing. The table includes roughly 19,000 clones, more than 70% detected once. The V and J genes are TRBV7-2 and TRBJ1-4, with D maybe TRBD1 (6 bases). The sequencing here drew on blood, taken from a patient who underwent chemoradiotherapy. This sequence was found in a human donor with HPV-associated anogenital cancer. CDR3 loop: CASSLDGEGGEKLFF. CDR3 nucleotides: TGTGCCAGCAGCTTAGATGGGGAGGGGGGTGAAAAACTGTTTTTT.